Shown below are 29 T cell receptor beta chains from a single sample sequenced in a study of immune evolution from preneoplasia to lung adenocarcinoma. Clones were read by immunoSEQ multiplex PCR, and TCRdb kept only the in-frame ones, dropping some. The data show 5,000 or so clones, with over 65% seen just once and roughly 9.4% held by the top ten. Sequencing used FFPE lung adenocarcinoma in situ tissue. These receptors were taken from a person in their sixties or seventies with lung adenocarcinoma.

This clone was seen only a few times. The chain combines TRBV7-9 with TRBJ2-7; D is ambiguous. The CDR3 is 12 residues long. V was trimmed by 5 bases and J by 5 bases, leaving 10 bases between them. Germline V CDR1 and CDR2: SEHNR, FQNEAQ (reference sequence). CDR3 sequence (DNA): TGTGCCAGCAGCCTCGGTTCCCACGAGCAGTACTTC. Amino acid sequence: CASSLGSHEQYF.

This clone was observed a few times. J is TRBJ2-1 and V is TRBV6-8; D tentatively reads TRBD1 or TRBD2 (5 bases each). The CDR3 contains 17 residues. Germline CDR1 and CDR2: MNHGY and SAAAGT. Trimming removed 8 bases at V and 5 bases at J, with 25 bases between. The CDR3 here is CASGNWDQGRVDNEQFF. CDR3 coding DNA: TGTGCCAGCGGAAACTGGGATCAGGGACGGGTTGACAATGAGCAGTTCTTC.

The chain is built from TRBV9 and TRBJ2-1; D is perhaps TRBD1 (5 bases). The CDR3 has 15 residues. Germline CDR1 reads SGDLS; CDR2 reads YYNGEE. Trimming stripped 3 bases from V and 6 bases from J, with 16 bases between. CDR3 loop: CASSGMGLDINEQFF. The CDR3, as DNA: TGTGCCAGCAGCGGAATGGGGCTAGACATCAATGAGCAGTTCTTC.

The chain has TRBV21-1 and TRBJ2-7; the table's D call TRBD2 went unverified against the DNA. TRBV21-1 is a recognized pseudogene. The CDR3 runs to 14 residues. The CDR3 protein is CASSKRGATYEQYF. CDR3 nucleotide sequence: TGTGCCAGCAGCAAACGGGGAGCCACCTACGAGCAGTACTTC.

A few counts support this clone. The CDR3 region is CASSPRFGTPLEYGYTF. In DNA form, the CDR3 reads TGTGCCAGCAGCCCGAGGTTTGGGACACCATTGGAGTATGGCTACACCTTC. The chain employs TRBV14 and TRBJ1-2; D may be TRBD1 (6 bases). The germline gives CDR1 SGHDN, CDR2 FVKESK. CDR3 length: 17 amino acids. V was clipped by 4 bases and J by 5 bases, with 23 bases between them.

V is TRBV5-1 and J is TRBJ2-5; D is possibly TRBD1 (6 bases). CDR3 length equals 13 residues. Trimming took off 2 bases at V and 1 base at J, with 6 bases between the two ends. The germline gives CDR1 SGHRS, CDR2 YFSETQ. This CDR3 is CASSLGGQETQYF. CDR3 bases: TGCGCCAGCAGCTTAGGGGGCCAAGAGACCCAGTACTTC.

The CDR3 here is CASSQEGRGVGELFF. CDR3 DNA: TGCGCCAGCAGCCAAGAAGGCAGAGGGGTCGGGGAGCTGTTTTTT. The chain couples TRBV4-1 to TRBJ2-2, with D tentatively TRBD1 or TRBD2 (5 bases each). This CDR3 has 15 amino acids. V lost 0 bases, J lost 7 bases, and 12 bases lay in between. Germline values: CDR1 MGHRA, CDR2 YSYEKL.

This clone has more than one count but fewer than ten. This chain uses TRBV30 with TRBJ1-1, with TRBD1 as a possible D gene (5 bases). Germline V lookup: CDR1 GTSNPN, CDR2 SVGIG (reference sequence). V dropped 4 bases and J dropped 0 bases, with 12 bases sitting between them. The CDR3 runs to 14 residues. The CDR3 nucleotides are TGTGCCTGGACCTCGGGGACGGTGAACACTGAAGCTTTCTTT. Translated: CAWTSGTVNTEAFF.

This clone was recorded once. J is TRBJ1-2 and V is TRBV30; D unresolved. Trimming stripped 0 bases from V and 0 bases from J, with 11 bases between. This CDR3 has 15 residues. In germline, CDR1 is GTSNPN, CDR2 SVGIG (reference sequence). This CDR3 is CAWSVGLLANYGYTF. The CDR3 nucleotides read TGTGCCTGGAGTGTAGGTTTGTTAGCTAACTATGGCTACACCTTC. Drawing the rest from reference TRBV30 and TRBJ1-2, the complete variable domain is SQTIHQWPATLVQPVGSPLSLECTVEGTSNPNLYWYRQAAGRGLQLLFYSVGIGQISSEVPQNLSASRPQDRQFILSSKKLLLSDSGFYLCAWSVGLLANYGYTFGSGTRLTVV.

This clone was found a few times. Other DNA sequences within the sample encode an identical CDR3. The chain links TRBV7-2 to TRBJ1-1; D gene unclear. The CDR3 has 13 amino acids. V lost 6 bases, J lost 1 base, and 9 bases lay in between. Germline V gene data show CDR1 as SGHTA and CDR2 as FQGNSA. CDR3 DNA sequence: TGTGCCAGCAGTATCACGACGAACACTGAAGCTTTCTTT. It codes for CASSITTNTEAFF.

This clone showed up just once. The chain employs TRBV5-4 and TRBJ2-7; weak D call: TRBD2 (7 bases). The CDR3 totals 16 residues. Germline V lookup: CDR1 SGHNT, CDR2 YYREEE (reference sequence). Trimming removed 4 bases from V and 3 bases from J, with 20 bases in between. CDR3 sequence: CASSPGSGGARYEQYF. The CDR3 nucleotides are TGTGCCAGCAGCCCCGGCAGTGGGGGGGCGCGCTACGAGCAGTACTTC.

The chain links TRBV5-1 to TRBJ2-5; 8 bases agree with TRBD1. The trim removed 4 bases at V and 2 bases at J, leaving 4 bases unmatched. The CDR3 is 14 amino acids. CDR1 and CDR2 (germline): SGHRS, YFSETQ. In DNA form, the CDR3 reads TGCGCCAGCAGCCCCGGACAGGGACAAGAGACCCAGTACTTC. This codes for CASSPGQGQETQYF.

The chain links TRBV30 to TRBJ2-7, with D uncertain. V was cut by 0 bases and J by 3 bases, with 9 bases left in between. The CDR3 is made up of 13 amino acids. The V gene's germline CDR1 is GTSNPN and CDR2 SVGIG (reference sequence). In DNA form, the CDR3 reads TGTGCCTGGAGTGTTTACGGAGACTACGAGCAGTACTTC. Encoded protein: CAWSVYGDYEQYF.

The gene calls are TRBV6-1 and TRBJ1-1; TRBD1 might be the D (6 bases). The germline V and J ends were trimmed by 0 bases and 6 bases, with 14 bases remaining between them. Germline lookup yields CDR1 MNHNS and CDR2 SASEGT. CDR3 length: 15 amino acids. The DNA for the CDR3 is TGTGCCAGCAGTGAAGCAGGGCCAGGGGCGGCTGAAGCTTTCTTT. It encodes CASSEAGPGAAEAFF.

The CDR3 nucleotides are TGTGCCAGCAGCTTGGTTGGGGGACTGAACAATGAGCAGTTCTTC. Residues: CASSLVGGLNNEQFF. The genes are TRBV5-4 and TRBJ2-1, with D perhaps matching TRBD2 (6 bases). This CDR3 has 15 residues. The germline V and J ends were trimmed by 0 bases and 5 bases, with 12 bases remaining between them. Germline assignment: CDR1 SGHNT and CDR2 YYREEE (reference sequence).

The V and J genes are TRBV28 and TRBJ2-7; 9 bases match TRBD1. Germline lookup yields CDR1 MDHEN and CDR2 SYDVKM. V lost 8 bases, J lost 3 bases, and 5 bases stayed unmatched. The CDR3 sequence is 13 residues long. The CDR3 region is CASHGQGYYEQYF. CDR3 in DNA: TGTGCCAGCCACGGACAGGGGTACTACGAGCAGTACTTC.

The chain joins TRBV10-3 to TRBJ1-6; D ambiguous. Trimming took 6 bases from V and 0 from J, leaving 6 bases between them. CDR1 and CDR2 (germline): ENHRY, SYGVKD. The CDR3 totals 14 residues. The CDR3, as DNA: TGTGCCATCAGGCAGCCCTCCTATAATTCACCCCTCCACTTT. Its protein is CAIRQPSYNSPLHF.

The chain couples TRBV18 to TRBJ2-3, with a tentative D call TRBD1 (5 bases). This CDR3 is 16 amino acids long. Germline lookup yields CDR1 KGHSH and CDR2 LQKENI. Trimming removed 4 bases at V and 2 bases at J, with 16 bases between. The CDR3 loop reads CASSRDWGADTDTQYF. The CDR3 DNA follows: TGTGCCAGCTCACGCGATTGGGGCGCTGACACAGATACGCAGTATTTT.

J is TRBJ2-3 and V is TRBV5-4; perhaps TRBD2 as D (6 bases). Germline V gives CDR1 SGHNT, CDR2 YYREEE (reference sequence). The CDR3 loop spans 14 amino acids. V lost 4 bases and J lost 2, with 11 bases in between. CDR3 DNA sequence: TGTGCCAGCAGCCGAGCGGGCCCCACAGATACGCAGTATTTT. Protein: CASSRAGPTDTQYF.

This chain's CDR3 is CASSGDSSYEQYF. CDR3 DNA sequence: TGCGCCAGCAGCGGGGACTCGTCCTACGAGCAGTACTTC. This sequence joins TRBV5-1 and TRBJ2-7; a possible D gene is TRBD2 (6 bases). Germline V gene data show CDR1 as SGHRS and CDR2 as YFSETQ. The CDR3 length is 13 residues. Trimming left V 4 bases short and J 1 base short, with 9 bases between.

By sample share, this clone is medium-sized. The CDR3 region is CASSRGGHTYPYNEQFF. CDR3 in DNA: TGTGCCAGCAGCCGCGGGGGACATACATACCCCTACAATGAGCAGTTCTTC. The chain combines TRBV14 with TRBJ2-1; D might be TRBD2 (7 bases). CDR1 and CDR2 (germline): SGHDN, FVKESK. This CDR3 is 17 amino acids long. V was cut by 4 bases and J by 2 bases, with 18 bases left in between.

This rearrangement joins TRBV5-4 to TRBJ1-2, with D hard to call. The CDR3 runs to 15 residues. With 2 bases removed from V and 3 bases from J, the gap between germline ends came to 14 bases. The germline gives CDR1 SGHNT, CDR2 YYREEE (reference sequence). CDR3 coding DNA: TGTGCCAGCAGCTTTTTTATGGGCAGCGACTATGGCTACACCTTC. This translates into CASSFFMGSDYGYTF.

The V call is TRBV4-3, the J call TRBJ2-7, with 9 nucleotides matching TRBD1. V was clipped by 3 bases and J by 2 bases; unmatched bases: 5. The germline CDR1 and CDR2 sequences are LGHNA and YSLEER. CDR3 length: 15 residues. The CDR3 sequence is CASSHSRDRAYEQYF. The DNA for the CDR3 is TGCGCCAGCAGCCACAGCCGGGACAGGGCCTACGAGCAGTACTTC.

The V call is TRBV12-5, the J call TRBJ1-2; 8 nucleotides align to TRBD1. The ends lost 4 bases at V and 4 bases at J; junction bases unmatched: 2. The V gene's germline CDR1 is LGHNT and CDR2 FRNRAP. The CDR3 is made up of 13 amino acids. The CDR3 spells CASGSDRAYGYTF. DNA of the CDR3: TGTGCTAGTGGTTCGGACAGGGCCTATGGCTACACCTTC.

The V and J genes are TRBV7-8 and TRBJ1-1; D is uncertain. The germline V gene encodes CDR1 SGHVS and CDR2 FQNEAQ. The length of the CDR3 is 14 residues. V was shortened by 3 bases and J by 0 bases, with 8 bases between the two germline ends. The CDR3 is CASSFAGMNTEAFF. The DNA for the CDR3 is TGTGCCAGCAGCTTCGCGGGGATGAACACTGAAGCTTTCTTT.

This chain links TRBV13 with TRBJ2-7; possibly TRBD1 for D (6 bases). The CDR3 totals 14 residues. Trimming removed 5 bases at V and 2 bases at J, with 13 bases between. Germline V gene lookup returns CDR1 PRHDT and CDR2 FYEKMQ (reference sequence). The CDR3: CASSPGHGTYEQYF. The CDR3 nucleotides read TGTGCCAGCAGCCCGGGACACGGAACCTACGAGCAGTACTTC.

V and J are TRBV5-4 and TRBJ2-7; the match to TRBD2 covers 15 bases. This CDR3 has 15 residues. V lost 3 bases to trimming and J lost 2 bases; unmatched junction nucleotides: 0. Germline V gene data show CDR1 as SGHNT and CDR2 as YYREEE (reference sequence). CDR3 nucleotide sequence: TGTGCCAGCAGCTGGACTAGCGGGGGGGCCTACGAGCAGTACTTC. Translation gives CASSWTSGGAYEQYF.

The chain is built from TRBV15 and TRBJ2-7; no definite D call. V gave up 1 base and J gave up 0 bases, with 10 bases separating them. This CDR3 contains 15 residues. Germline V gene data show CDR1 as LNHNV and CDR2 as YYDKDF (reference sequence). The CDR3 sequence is CATSRAAGPSYEQYF. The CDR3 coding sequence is TGTGCCACCAGCAGAGCCGCAGGACCCTCCTACGAGCAGTACTTC.

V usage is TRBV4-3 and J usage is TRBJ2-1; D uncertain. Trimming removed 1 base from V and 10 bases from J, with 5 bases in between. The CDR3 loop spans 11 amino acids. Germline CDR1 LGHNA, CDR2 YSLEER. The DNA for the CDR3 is TGCGCCAGCAGCCAAGGATCCGAGCAGTTCTTC. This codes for CASSQGSEQFF.